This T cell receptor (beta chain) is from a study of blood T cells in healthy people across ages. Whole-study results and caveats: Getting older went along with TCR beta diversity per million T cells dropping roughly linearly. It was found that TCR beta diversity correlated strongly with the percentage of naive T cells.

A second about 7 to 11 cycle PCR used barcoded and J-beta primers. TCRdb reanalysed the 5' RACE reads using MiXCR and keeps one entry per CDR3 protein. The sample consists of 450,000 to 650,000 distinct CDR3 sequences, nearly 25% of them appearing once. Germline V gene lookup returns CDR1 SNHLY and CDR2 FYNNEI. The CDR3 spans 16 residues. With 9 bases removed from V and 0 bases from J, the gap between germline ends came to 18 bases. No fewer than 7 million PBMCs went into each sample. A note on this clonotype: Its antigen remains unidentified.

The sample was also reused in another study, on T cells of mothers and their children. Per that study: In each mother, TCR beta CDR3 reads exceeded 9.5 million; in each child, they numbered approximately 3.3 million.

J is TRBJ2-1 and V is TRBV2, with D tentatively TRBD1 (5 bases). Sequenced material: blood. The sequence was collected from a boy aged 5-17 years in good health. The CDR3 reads CASKEQGSYSYNEQFF. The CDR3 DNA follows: TGTGCCAGTAAGGAGCAGGGTTCTTACTCCTACAATGAGCAGTTCTTC.